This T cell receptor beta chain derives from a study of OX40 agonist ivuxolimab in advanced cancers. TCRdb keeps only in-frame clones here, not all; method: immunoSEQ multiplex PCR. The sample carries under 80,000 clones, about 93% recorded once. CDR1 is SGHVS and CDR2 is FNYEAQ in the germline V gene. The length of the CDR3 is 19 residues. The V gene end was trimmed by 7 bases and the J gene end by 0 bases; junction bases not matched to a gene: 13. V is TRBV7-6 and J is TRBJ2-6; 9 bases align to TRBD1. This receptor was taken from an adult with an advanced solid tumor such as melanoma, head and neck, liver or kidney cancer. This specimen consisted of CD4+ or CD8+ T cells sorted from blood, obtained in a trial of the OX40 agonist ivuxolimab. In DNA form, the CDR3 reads TGTGCCAGCATCCAGGCTCGGGGACAGGGCAGCTCTGGGGCCAACGTCCTGACTTTC. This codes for CASIQARGQGSSGANVLTF. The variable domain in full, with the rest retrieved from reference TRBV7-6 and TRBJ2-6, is GAGVSQSPRYKVTKRGQDVALRCDPISGHVSLYWYRQALGQGPEFLTYFNYEAQQDKSGLPNDRFSAERPEGSISTLTIQRTEQRDSAMYRCASIQARGQGSSGANVLTFGAGSRLTVL.